This T cell receptor beta chain was recorded in a study of CD8 T cells in Susac syndrome. Sequencing of TCR beta was performed on blood CD8+ and CD4+ T cells. This CDR3 is built from 12 residues. V lost 7 bases to trimming and J lost 4 bases, with 8 bases between them. Germline CDR1 reads SGHRS; CDR2 reads YFSETQ. Reverse transcription of roughly 0.5 to 1 ug RNA was performed with random hexamers. One entry per CDR3 protein, called by TCRdb with MiXCR from the immunoSEQ multiplex PCR reads. The sample has hundreds of thousands of distinct CDR3 sequences; 80% to 95% are singletons. The specimen was CD4+ T cells from PBMCs. The TCR comes from a human donor with multiple sclerosis. The V gene is TRBV5-1, the J gene TRBJ2-2; the D gene is possibly TRBD2 (5 bases). CDR3 loop: CASHAGTGELFF. In DNA form, the CDR3 reads TGCGCCAGCCACGCGGGCACCGGGGAGCTGTTTTTT.